The 8 T cell receptor beta chains below come from one sample, sequenced in a study of naive and memory T cell subsets. Two oligonucleotides, mixed equimolar, formed the beta constant-region primer covering TRBC1 and TRBC2. MiXCR, run by TCRdb on the UMI-ligation and nested PCR reads, gives a single entry per CDR3 protein. The table lists 75,000 to 85,000 distinct CDR3 sequences, approximately 14% of them singletons. The sequencing input was central memory CD4+ T cells from blood. The source of these receptors is a human donor in good health.

The chain carries TRBV6-9 and TRBJ2-7; 10 nucleotides align to TRBD2. CDR1 is MNHGY, CDR2 SVAAGI, per germline. Unmatched junction bases numbered 3, after V lost 7 bases and J lost 0 bases. The CDR3 runs to 14 residues. The CDR3 DNA is TGTGCCAGCAATAGGACTAGCGGCTCCTACGAGCAGTACTTC. Translating gives CASNRTSGSYEQYF.

This clonotype was counted between two and nine times. The chain combines TRBV28 with TRBJ2-5; 7 bases fit TRBD1. V lost 10 bases, J lost 3 bases, and 5 bases stayed unmatched. This CDR3 is built from 12 residues. Per the germline V gene, CDR1 is MDHEN and CDR2 is SYDVKM. CDR3 bases: TGTGCCACCGAGGGGACAGAAGAGACCCAGTACTTC. It specifies CATEGTEETQYF.

The rearrangement uses TRBV10-3 and TRBJ1-1; D is possibly TRBD1 (6 bases). CDR3 size: 14 residues. Trimming left V 7 bases short and J 1 base short, with 13 bases between. The germline gives CDR1 ENHRY, CDR2 SYGVKD. The CDR3, as DNA: TGTGCCATCAAGCTGGGGGGGCCGAACACTGAAGCTTTCTTT. Translation: CAIKLGGPNTEAFF.

This clonotype was counted at least ten times. The V call is TRBV28, the J call TRBJ1-1; D may be TRBD1 (6 bases). With 5 bases removed from V and 0 bases from J, the gap between germline ends came to 13 bases. Germline CDR1 reads MDHEN; CDR2 reads SYDVKM. The CDR3 is 15 amino acids. This CDR3 is CASSAQGDLNTEAFF. CDR3 sequence (DNA): TGTGCCAGCAGTGCACAGGGTGATCTGAACACTGAAGCTTTCTTT.

This clonotype was picked up many times. The chain employs TRBV5-1 and TRBJ2-3; D remains ambiguous. Germline lookup yields CDR1 SGHRS and CDR2 YFSETQ. The CDR3 is made up of 13 amino acids. Trimming cost V 1 base and J 4 bases, with 7 bases left between them. The CDR3 sequence is CASSLILADTQYF. The CDR3 DNA follows: TGCGCCAGCAGCTTGATATTGGCAGATACGCAGTATTTT.

This clonotype has ten or more counts. The chain uses TRBV7-3 and TRBJ2-1, with D hard to call. Between the trimmed V and J ends, which lost 6 bases and 3 bases, there was a span of 9 bases. The CDR3 covers 13 residues. Germline CDR1 is SGHTA and CDR2 is FQGTGA. As DNA, the CDR3 is TGTGCCAGCAGTTTGGACCACTACAATGAGCAGTTCTTC. Residues: CASSLDHYNEQFF.

This chain joins TRBV20-1 and TRBJ2-3, with D possibly TRBD2 on 6 matching bases. The CDR3 spans 16 residues. Germline V gene data show CDR1 as DFQATT and CDR2 as SNEGSKA (reference sequence). V lost 5 bases and J 3 bases, leaving 21 bases between the germline ends. CDR3 sequence (DNA): TGCAGTGCTCTACCTCGCGGGATAGCGTTGACAGATACGCAGTATTTT. As protein: CSALPRGIALTDTQYF.

The table lists this clonotype with a few counts. This chain links TRBV3-1 with TRBJ2-5, with D perhaps matching TRBD2 (6 bases). The CDR3 loop spans 14 amino acids. Germline CDR1 LGHDT, CDR2 YNNKEL (reference sequence). V lost 4 bases and J lost 4, with 13 bases in between. CDR3 coding DNA: TGTGCCAGCAGCCCGGCCGGAGGGCGAGAGACCCAGTACTTC. Its protein is CASSPAGGRETQYF.